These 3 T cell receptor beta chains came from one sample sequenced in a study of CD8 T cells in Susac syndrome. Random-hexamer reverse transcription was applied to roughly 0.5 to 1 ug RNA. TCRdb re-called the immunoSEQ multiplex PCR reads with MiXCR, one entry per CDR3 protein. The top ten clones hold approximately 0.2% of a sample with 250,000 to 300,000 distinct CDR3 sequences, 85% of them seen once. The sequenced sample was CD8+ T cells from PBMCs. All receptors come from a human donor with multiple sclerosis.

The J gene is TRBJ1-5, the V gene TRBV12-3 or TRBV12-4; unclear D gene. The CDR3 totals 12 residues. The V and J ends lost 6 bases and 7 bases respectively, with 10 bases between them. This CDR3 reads CASRSLAQPQHF. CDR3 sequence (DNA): TGTGCCAGCAGGTCCTTAGCGCAGCCCCAGCATTTT.

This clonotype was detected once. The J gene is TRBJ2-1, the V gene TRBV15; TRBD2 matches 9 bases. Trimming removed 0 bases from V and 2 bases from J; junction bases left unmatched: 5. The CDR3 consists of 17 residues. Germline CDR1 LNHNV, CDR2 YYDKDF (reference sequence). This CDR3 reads CATSREGLAGTYNEQFF. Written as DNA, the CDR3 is TGTGCCACCAGCAGAGAAGGTCTAGCGGGAACCTACAATGAGCAGTTCTTC.

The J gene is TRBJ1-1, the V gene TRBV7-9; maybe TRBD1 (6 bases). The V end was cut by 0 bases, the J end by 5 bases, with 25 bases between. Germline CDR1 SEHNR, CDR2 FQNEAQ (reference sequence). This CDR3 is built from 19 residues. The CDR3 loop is CASSLAQGQGRLRGTEAFF. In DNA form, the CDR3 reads TGTGCCAGCAGCTTAGCACAGGGTCAAGGACGGTTACGAGGAACTGAAGCTTTCTTT.